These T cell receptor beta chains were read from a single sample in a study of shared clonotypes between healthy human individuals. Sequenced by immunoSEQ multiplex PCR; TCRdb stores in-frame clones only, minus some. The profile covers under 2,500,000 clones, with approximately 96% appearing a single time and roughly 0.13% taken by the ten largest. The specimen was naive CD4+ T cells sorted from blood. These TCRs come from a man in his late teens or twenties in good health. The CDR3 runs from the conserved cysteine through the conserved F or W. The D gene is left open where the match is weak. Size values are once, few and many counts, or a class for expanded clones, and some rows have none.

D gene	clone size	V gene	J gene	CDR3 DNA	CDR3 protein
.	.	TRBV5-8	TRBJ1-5	TGTGCCAGCAGCTTGGGACAGTTCAATCAGCCCCAGCATTTT	CASSLGQFNQPQHF
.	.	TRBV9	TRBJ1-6	TGTGCCAGCAGCGTAGAAGGCTCCTATAATTCACCCCTCCACTTT	CASSVEGSYNSPLHF
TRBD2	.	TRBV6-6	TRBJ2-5	TGTGCCAGCACCGACCCGGGGGGGGTAGTGGAGACCCAGTACTTC	CASTDPGGVVETQYF
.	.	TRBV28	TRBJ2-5	TGTGCCAGCAGTAATACTGTCCAAGAGACGGAGTACTTC	CASSNTVQETEYF
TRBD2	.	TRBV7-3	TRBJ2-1	TGTGCCAGCAGCCCCCCGGGACTAGCGGGAAACAATGAGCAGTTCTTC	CASSPPGLAGNNEQFF
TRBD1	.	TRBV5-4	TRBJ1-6	TGTGCCAGCAGCTCGACAGGGAACAGTAATTCACCCCTCCACTTT	CASSSTGNSNSPLHF
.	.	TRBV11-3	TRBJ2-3	TGTGCCAGCAGCTTAGGCCAACTGAGCACAGATACGCAGTATTTT	CASSLGQLSTDTQYF
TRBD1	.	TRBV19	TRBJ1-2	TGTGCCAGTAGTCCTCCGGGACAGCTTAACTATGGCTACACCTTC	CASSPPGQLNYGYTF
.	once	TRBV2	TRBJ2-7	TGTGCCAGCAGGATTCAGGGTTACGAGCAGTACTTC	CASRIQGYEQYF
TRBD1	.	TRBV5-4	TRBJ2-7	TGTGCCAGCAGCGGGGACAGGGGCTACGAGCAGTACTTC	CASSGDRGYEQYF
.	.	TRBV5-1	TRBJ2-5	TGCGCCAGCAGCTTGTGGCAGAAAGAGACCCAGTACTTC	CASSLWQKETQYF
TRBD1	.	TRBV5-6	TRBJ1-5	TGTGCCAGCAGCAGGGACAGCCAGCAGCCCCAGCATTTT	CASSRDSQQPQHF
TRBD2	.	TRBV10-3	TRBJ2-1	TGTGCCATCAGGGCGGTGGCGGGGGGAAGTAATGAGCAGTTCTTC	CAIRAVAGGSNEQFF
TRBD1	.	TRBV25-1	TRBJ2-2	TGTGCCAGCAGCTCATGGACAGGGGGGACCGGGGAGCTGTTTTTT	CASSSWTGGTGELFF
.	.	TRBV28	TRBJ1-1	TGTGCCAGCAGTTTAATCGGGTCTACCACTGAAGCTTTCTTT	CASSLIGSTTEAFF
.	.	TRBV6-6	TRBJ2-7	TGTGCCAGCAGTTACACCTCAAACTATCCCTACGAGCAGTACTTC	CASSYTSNYPYEQYF
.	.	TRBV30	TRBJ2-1	TGTGCCTGGAGTGTGGGCTCCTACAATGAGCAGTTCTTC	CAWSVGSYNEQFF
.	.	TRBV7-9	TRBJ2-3	TGTGCCAGCACCCCGAAAGGGGTCACAGATACGCAGTATTTT	CASTPKGVTDTQYF
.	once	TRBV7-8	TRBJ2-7	TGTGCCAGCAGCTCCTGGCCTAGCAGGACCTACGAGCAGTACTTC	CASSSWPSRTYEQYF
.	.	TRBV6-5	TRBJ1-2	TGTGCCAGCGGTCGAGGGGGGGCCGCTAGTTATGGCTACACCTTC	CASGRGGAASYGYTF
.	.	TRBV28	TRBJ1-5	TGTGCCAGCGCGACAGCAGATAATAGCAATCAGCCCCAGCATTTT	CASATADNSNQPQHF
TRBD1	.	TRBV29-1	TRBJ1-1	TGCAGCGCCCGGGACAGGGGGCGCAGGACTGAAGCTTTCTTT	CSARDRGRRTEAFF
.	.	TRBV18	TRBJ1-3	TGTGCCAGCTCTACGGACTCTGGAAACACCATATATTTT	CASSTDSGNTIYF
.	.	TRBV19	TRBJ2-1	TGTGCCAGTAGTGTTCACCTCGGTGAGCAGTTCTTC	CASSVHLGEQFF
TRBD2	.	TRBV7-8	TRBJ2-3	TGTGCCAGCAGCTTCACCGGGACTAGCGGGGGGGTTAGCACAGATACGCAGTATTTT	CASSFTGTSGGVSTDTQYF
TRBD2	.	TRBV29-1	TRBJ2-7	TGCAGCGCCACGGGGGGACTGCCGGAGAGGGAGCAGTACTTC	CSATGGLPEREQYF
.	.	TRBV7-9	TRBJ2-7	TGTGCCAGCAGCTCTTCCGGGTTCTCCTACGAGCAGTACTTC	CASSSSGFSYEQYF
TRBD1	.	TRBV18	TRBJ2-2	TGTGCCAGCTCCCAAGAATCAGGGGGCACCGGGGAGCTGTTTTTT	CASSQESGGTGELFF
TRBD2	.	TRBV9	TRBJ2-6	TGTGCCAGCAGCGTAGAGAGCGGGGGCTCCAGCTCTGGGGCCAACGTCCTGACTTTC	CASSVESGGSSSGANVLTF
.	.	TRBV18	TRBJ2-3	TGTGCCAGCTCACCACGCAGGGTAACAGATACGCAGTATTTT	CASSPRRVTDTQYF
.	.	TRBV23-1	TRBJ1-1	TGCGCCAGCAGTCACGGAGAGGCCGTTGAAGCTTTCTTT	CASSHGEAVEAFF
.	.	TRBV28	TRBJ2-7	TGTGCCAGCAGTTTATATGGACTACAGGTCTACCCCTACGAGCAGTACTTC	CASSLYGLQVYPYEQYF
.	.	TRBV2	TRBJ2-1	TGTGCCAGCAGGACAGGAGCAGAGCAGTTCTTC	CASRTGAEQFF
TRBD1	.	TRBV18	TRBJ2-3	TGTGCCAGCTCACCCCCAGGGGGCGCGAGCACAGATACGCAGTATTTT	CASSPPGGASTDTQYF
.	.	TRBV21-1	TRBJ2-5	TGTGCCAGATCTCCGCGGAAGAAGTATCCTCAAGAGACCCAGTACTTC	CARSPRKKYPQETQYF
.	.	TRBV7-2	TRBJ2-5	TGTGCCAGCAGCTATCAGGTGTACCAAGAGACCCAGTACTTC	CASSYQVYQETQYF
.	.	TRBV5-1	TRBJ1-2	TGCGCCAGCAGCTTGGATCAGGGGTCGGGAGGCTACACCTTC	CASSLDQGSGGYTF